This T cell receptor (beta chain) emerged from a study of blood T cell repertoires in COVID-19. Study overall: Spain, Italy and the United States supplied samples that represented acute and convalescent COVID-19. The analysed material was cDNA or gDNA that came from T cells, B-cell-depleted T cells, or PBMCs.

Per the authors' pipeline: Amplification of reference gene primers provided the estimated nucleated cell counts. Produced via immunoSEQ multiplex PCR; TCRdb's table is partial and in-frame only. V, J and clone size are those of that table, while D and trimming were read from the DNA. The sample shows 16,000 or so clones, around nine tenths of them seen only once. The germline V gene has CDR1 SGHRS and CDR2 YFSETQ. The CDR3 sequence is 15 residues long. The V end lost 3 bases, the J end lost 6 bases, and 15 bases lay between the germline ends. This receptor was taken from a human donor in a cohort sampled during active COVID-19. The sample consisted of peripheral blood. The chain links TRBV5-1 to TRBJ2-2; weak D call: TRBD1 (6 bases). The CDR3 is CASSSGTLSAGELFF. DNA of the CDR3: TGCGCCAGCAGCTCTGGGACATTATCCGCCGGGGAGCTGTTTTTT.